This record looks at one T cell receptor beta chain sequence and its context. Its antigen is not identified. CDR1 and CDR2 (germline): SGDLS, YYNGEE. The length of the CDR3 is 17 residues. Deletions cut 4 bases from V and 0 bases from J, with 17 bases between. This specimen comes from a study of cytomegalovirus exposure and HLA in healthy donors. Whole-study findings and limits: In a later analysis, TCR beta V- and J-gene trimming was associated with a missense DCLRE1C variant.

PCR employed 60 Vbeta and 13 Jbeta primers. The table came from immunoSEQ multiplex PCR; TCRdb's copy has only in-frame clones and leaves some out. The sample has 150,000 or so clones, approximately 81% seen once. This receptor was identified in a boy aged 2 to 10 in good health and CMV-seronegative. V usage is TRBV9 and J usage is TRBJ2-1; perhaps TRBD2 as D (6 bases). The sequenced material came from PBMCs. The DNA for the CDR3 is TGTGCCAGCAGCCCCCGGGACTTCCCTATCTCCTACAATGAGCAGTTCTTC. This translates into CASSPRDFPISYNEQFF.